This is a list of T cell receptor beta chains from one sample in a study of sequential checkpoint blockade in melanoma. The table came from immunoSEQ multiplex PCR; TCRdb's copy has only in-frame clones and leaves some out. Here the sample spans 10,000 to 11,000 clones, roughly 80% being singletons. This sample comprised CD8+ T cells sorted from blood (inferred from file names), obtained from a patient given nivolumab and ipilimumab in sequence. The receptor source for this set is a human donor with melanoma. Both conserved end residues are part of each CDR3. D genes are given only for firm matches. Where a row states a size, it is once, few, many or the class of an expanded clone; other rows omit it.

v_call: TRBV9; j_call: TRBJ2-1; clone_size: NA; d_call: NA; cdr3_aa: CASSAPGSSYNEQFF; cdr3_nt: TGTGCCAGCAGCGCCCCGGGGAGCTCCTACAATGAGCAGTTCTTC
v_call: TRBV13; j_call: TRBJ2-1; clone_size: NA; d_call: NA; cdr3_aa: CASSLVGRGTYNEQFF; cdr3_nt: TGTGCCAGCAGCTTAGTGGGGAGAGGGACCTACAATGAGCAGTTCTTC
v_call: TRBV4-1; j_call: TRBJ2-7; clone_size: NA; d_call: NA; cdr3_aa: CASSQAGVGVEQYF; cdr3_nt: TGCGCCAGCAGCCAAGCAGGGGTAGGTGTCGAGCAGTACTTC
v_call: TRBV7-6; j_call: TRBJ1-1; clone_size: NA; d_call: NA; cdr3_aa: CASSLGQVASNTEAFF; cdr3_nt: TGTGCCAGCAGCTTAGGGCAGGTCGCATCGAACACTGAAGCTTTCTTT
v_call: TRBV28; j_call: TRBJ2-2; clone_size: medium-sized; d_call: NA; cdr3_aa: CASSLVARGSTGELFF; cdr3_nt: TGTGCCAGCAGTTTAGTAGCGCGAGGAAGCACCGGGGAGCTGTTTTTT
v_call: TRBV4-1; j_call: TRBJ2-1; clone_size: NA; d_call: NA; cdr3_aa: CASSQAFPFPGVSYNEQFF; cdr3_nt: TGCGCCAGCAGCCAAGCTTTTCCTTTCCCGGGAGTATCCTACAATGAGCAGTTCTTC
v_call: TRBV13; j_call: TRBJ2-7; clone_size: once; d_call: NA; cdr3_aa: CASSLVRQGSYEQYF; cdr3_nt: TGTGCCAGCAGCTTAGTTAGGCAGGGCTCCTACGAGCAGTACTTC
v_call: TRBV5-8; j_call: TRBJ2-7; clone_size: medium-sized; d_call: NA; cdr3_aa: CASSLAASSYEQYF; cdr3_nt: TGTGCCAGCAGCTTAGCGGCGAGCTCCTACGAGCAGTACTTC
v_call: TRBV2; j_call: TRBJ2-2; clone_size: once; d_call: TRBD1; cdr3_aa: CASRDTGETGELFF; cdr3_nt: TGTGCCAGCAGGGATACAGGGGAAACCGGGGAGCTGTTTTTT
v_call: TRBV4-3; j_call: TRBJ1-3; clone_size: NA; d_call: NA; cdr3_aa: CASSQGISDRHYSGNTIYF; cdr3_nt: TGCGCCAGCAGCCAAGGGATATCGGACAGACACTACTCTGGAAACACCATATATTTT
v_call: TRBV7-6; j_call: TRBJ2-5; clone_size: NA; d_call: TRBD2; cdr3_aa: CASSLFTSGSETQYF; cdr3_nt: TGTGCCAGCAGCTTATTTACTAGCGGGAGTGAGACCCAGTACTTC
v_call: TRBV10-2; j_call: TRBJ1-3; clone_size: NA; d_call: NA; cdr3_aa: CASSLDINSGNTIYF; cdr3_nt: TGCGCCAGCAGCCTGGACATTAACTCTGGAAACACCATATATTTT
v_call: TRBV27; j_call: TRBJ2-2; clone_size: NA; d_call: NA; cdr3_aa: CASSLRQGGLAGELFF; cdr3_nt: TGTGCCAGCAGTCTGAGACAGGGAGGCTTGGCCGGGGAGCTGTTTTTT
v_call: TRBV18; j_call: TRBJ1-2; clone_size: NA; d_call: NA; cdr3_aa: CASSPDGAGNYGYTF; cdr3_nt: TGTGCCAGCTCACCTGATGGGGCGGGGAACTATGGCTACACCTTC
v_call: TRBV19; j_call: TRBJ2-1; clone_size: few; d_call: TRBD2; cdr3_aa: CASSLGTSGMGEQFF; cdr3_nt: TGTGCCAGTAGTTTGGGGACTAGCGGGATGGGTGAGCAGTTCTTC
v_call: TRBV15; j_call: TRBJ1-1; clone_size: NA; d_call: NA; cdr3_aa: CATSRDRTQVSEAFF; cdr3_nt: TGTGCCACCAGCAGAGATAGGACTCAGGTCTCTGAAGCTTTCTTT
v_call: TRBV30; j_call: TRBJ2-7; clone_size: NA; d_call: NA; cdr3_aa: CAWSLPTGYEQYF; cdr3_nt: TGTGCCTGGAGTTTGCCTACTGGCTACGAGCAGTACTTC
v_call: TRBV27; j_call: TRBJ1-4; clone_size: NA; d_call: TRBD1; cdr3_aa: CASRTLGTGTEKLFF; cdr3_nt: TGTGCCAGCAGGACCTTAGGGACAGGGACTGAAAAACTGTTTTTT
v_call: TRBV19; j_call: TRBJ1-3; clone_size: few; d_call: NA; cdr3_aa: CASIAAGSAGNTIYF; cdr3_nt: TGTGCCAGTATTGCAGCGGGATCGGCTGGAAACACCATATATTTT
v_call: TRBV2; j_call: TRBJ1-5; clone_size: NA; d_call: TRBD1; cdr3_aa: CASSHPGQGANQPQHF; cdr3_nt: TGTGCCAGCAGCCATCCGGGACAGGGGGCAAATCAGCCCCAGCATTTT
v_call: TRBV19; j_call: TRBJ1-1; clone_size: few; d_call: NA; cdr3_aa: CASSIGFAGTEAFF; cdr3_nt: TGTGCCAGTAGTATAGGTTTTGCGGGCACTGAAGCTTTCTTT
v_call: TRBV7-7; j_call: TRBJ1-1; clone_size: NA; d_call: NA; cdr3_aa: CASSPTVGTEAFF; cdr3_nt: TGTGCTAGCAGCCCCACAGTAGGCACTGAAGCTTTCTTT
v_call: TRBV19; j_call: TRBJ2-7; clone_size: few; d_call: NA; cdr3_aa: CASSIALEGVHEQYF; cdr3_nt: TGTGCCAGTAGTATAGCCCTGGAAGGGGTCCACGAGCAGTACTTC
v_call: TRBV4-1; j_call: TRBJ2-7; clone_size: NA; d_call: NA; cdr3_aa: CASSDPGGSDEQYF; cdr3_nt: TGCGCCAGCAGCGATCCGGGGGGCTCGGACGAGCAGTACTTC
v_call: TRBV28; j_call: TRBJ1-5; clone_size: few; d_call: NA; cdr3_aa: CASSLRHSNQPQHF; cdr3_nt: TGTGCCAGCAGTTTGCGGCATAGCAATCAGCCCCAGCATTTT
v_call: TRBV4-2; j_call: TRBJ2-3; clone_size: NA; d_call: NA; cdr3_aa: CASSRDPLPGADTQYF; cdr3_nt: TGTGCCAGCAGCCGAGACCCCCTTCCGGGGGCAGATACGCAGTATTTT
v_call: TRBV15; j_call: TRBJ1-5; clone_size: NA; d_call: TRBD1; cdr3_aa: CATSSGNRGAGQPQHF; cdr3_nt: TGTGCCACCAGCAGTGGGAACAGGGGCGCGGGTCAGCCCCAGCATTTT
v_call: TRBV9; j_call: TRBJ2-7; clone_size: NA; d_call: TRBD1; cdr3_aa: CASSGTASREQYF; cdr3_nt: TGTGCCAGCAGTGGGACAGCCTCAAGGGAGCAGTACTTC
v_call: TRBV19; j_call: TRBJ2-2; clone_size: NA; d_call: NA; cdr3_aa: CASSLTSPVSGELFF; cdr3_nt: TGTGCCAGTAGTCTTACTAGTCCGGTTTCCGGGGAGCTGTTTTTT
v_call: TRBV27; j_call: TRBJ1-1; clone_size: NA; d_call: TRBD1; cdr3_aa: CASSLGQGLENTEAFF; cdr3_nt: TGTGCCAGCAGTTTGGGACAGGGACTTGAGAACACTGAAGCTTTCTTT
v_call: TRBV6-5; j_call: TRBJ1-1; clone_size: NA; d_call: NA; cdr3_aa: CASSYSSGAWTKAFF; cdr3_nt: TGTGCCAGCAGTTACTCGAGTGGGGCGTGGACTAAAGCTTTCTTT
v_call: TRBV30; j_call: TRBJ2-3; clone_size: NA; d_call: TRBD1; cdr3_aa: CAWGTGSTDTQYF; cdr3_nt: TGTGCCTGGGGGACAGGGAGCACAGATACGCAGTATTTT
v_call: TRBV28; j_call: TRBJ1-1; clone_size: few; d_call: NA; cdr3_aa: CASRPTHRTGTRSTEAFF; cdr3_nt: TGTGCCAGCAGGCCGACCCATAGAACCGGGACAAGGTCCACTGAAGCTTTCTTT
v_call: TRBV9; j_call: TRBJ1-2; clone_size: NA; d_call: NA; cdr3_aa: CASSPGLQPGYTF; cdr3_nt: TGTGCCAGCAGCCCGGGACTACAGCCCGGCTACACCTTC
v_call: TRBV2; j_call: TRBJ1-5; clone_size: NA; d_call: TRBD1; cdr3_aa: CASSEWTGGNQPQHF; cdr3_nt: TGTGCCAGCAGTGAATGGACAGGGGGCAATCAGCCCCAGCATTTT
v_call: TRBV30; j_call: TRBJ2-1; clone_size: once; d_call: TRBD2; cdr3_aa: CAWRTAWLADNEQFF; cdr3_nt: TGTGCCTGGAGGACAGCTTGGCTAGCGGACAATGAGCAGTTCTTC
v_call: TRBV7-6; j_call: TRBJ1-2; clone_size: NA; d_call: NA; cdr3_aa: CASSPRGGVMGYGYTF; cdr3_nt: TGTGCCAGCAGCCCCCGGGGGGGGGTTATGGGCTATGGCTACACCTTC
v_call: TRBV5-5; j_call: TRBJ2-7; clone_size: NA; d_call: NA; cdr3_aa: CASSTMGSEQYF; cdr3_nt: TGTGCCAGCAGTACGATGGGCTCCGAGCAGTACTTC
v_call: TRBV6-1; j_call: TRBJ2-3; clone_size: NA; d_call: NA; cdr3_aa: CASSDGRGADTQYF; cdr3_nt: TGTGCCAGCAGTGACGGACGGGGAGCAGATACGCAGTATTTT
v_call: TRBV9; j_call: TRBJ2-3; clone_size: NA; d_call: NA; cdr3_aa: CASSDTGTDTQYF; cdr3_nt: TGTGCCAGCAGCGATACAGGCACAGATACGCAGTATTTT
v_call: TRBV7-6; j_call: TRBJ1-1; clone_size: NA; d_call: NA; cdr3_aa: CASHEGGATEAFF; cdr3_nt: TGTGCCAGCCACGAAGGAGGTGCCACTGAAGCTTTCTTT
v_call: TRBV5-1; j_call: TRBJ1-1; clone_size: NA; d_call: NA; cdr3_aa: CASRVEGTEAFF; cdr3_nt: TGCGCCAGCAGAGTGGAGGGCACTGAAGCTTTCTTT
v_call: TRBV27; j_call: TRBJ2-7; clone_size: NA; d_call: NA; cdr3_aa: CASSPWGRRSYEQYF; cdr3_nt: TGTGCCAGCAGTCCATGGGGCCGGAGATCCTACGAGCAGTACTTC
v_call: TRBV4-3; j_call: TRBJ2-5; clone_size: NA; d_call: NA; cdr3_aa: CASSQSPGLEGETQYF; cdr3_nt: TGCGCCAGCAGCCAGTCACCGGGACTGGAGGGGGAGACCCAGTACTTC
v_call: TRBV19; j_call: TRBJ1-1; clone_size: few; d_call: NA; cdr3_aa: CASSIGPQGEAFF; cdr3_nt: TGTGCCAGTAGTATAGGTCCGCAGGGCGAAGCTTTCTTT
v_call: TRBV27; j_call: TRBJ2-7; clone_size: NA; d_call: TRBD2; cdr3_aa: CASSLSPGLAGPPLYEQYF; cdr3_nt: TGTGCCAGCAGTTTATCCCCGGGACTAGCGGGACCCCCTCTCTACGAGCAGTACTTC
v_call: TRBV7-9; j_call: TRBJ1-5; clone_size: medium-sized; d_call: TRBD1; cdr3_aa: CASSLTGTGNNQPQHF; cdr3_nt: TGTGCCAGCAGCTTAACTGGGACAGGGAACAATCAGCCCCAGCATTTT
v_call: TRBV30; j_call: TRBJ1-3; clone_size: NA; d_call: NA; cdr3_aa: CAWSVIGPGPIDGNTIYF; cdr3_nt: TGTGCCTGGAGTGTAATAGGGCCAGGGCCTATTGACGGAAACACCATATATTTT
v_call: TRBV4-3; j_call: TRBJ2-1; clone_size: NA; d_call: NA; cdr3_aa: CASSQGFGSEQFF; cdr3_nt: TGCGCCAGCAGCCAAGGGTTTGGGAGTGAGCAGTTCTTC
v_call: TRBV7-3; j_call: TRBJ2-3; clone_size: NA; d_call: TRBD2; cdr3_aa: CASSILAGGATDTQYF; cdr3_nt: TGTGCCAGCAGCATTTTAGCGGGAGGGGCGACAGATACGCAGTATTTT